The 28 T cell receptor beta chains below were found in one sample sequenced in a study of T cell changes during pregnancy in multiple sclerosis. Using immunoSEQ multiplex PCR, the repertoire was profiled, and TCRdb retains in-frame clones only, with some absent. The table includes about 70,000 clones, about 92% detected once. The source material was peripheral blood, sampled in the second trimester of pregnancy. The origin of the receptors is a female donor in good health, enrolled as a control in a pregnancy study.

The genes are TRBV7-9 and TRBJ2-2, with D tentatively TRBD2 (6 bases). CDR1 and CDR2 (germline): SEHNR, FQNEAQ (reference sequence). The germline V and J ends were trimmed by 0 bases and 4 bases, with 9 bases remaining between them. The CDR3 is 15 amino acids. CDR3: CASSLAQGGTGELFF. The CDR3 DNA reads as TGTGCCAGCAGCTTAGCTCAGGGAGGCACCGGGGAGCTGTTTTTT.

This chain links TRBV15 with TRBJ2-3; weak D call: TRBD1 (5 bases). The ends were cut back, 0 bases at V and 5 bases at J, with 12 bases in the middle. Germline-derived CDR1 and CDR2 are LNHNV and YYDKDF (reference sequence). The CDR3 totals 15 residues. For the CDR3, the DNA is TGTGCCACCAGCAGAGATATTTTACAGGTAGATACGCAGTATTTT. As protein: CATSRDILQVDTQYF.

This chain connects TRBV2 to TRBJ1-4; TRBD1 matches at 8 bases. V trimming: 7 bases; J trimming: 4 bases; junction bases outside the gene matches: 8. CDR3 size: 15 residues. The germline CDR1 and CDR2 sequences are SNHLY and FYNNEI. CDR3 nucleotides: TGTGCCAGCAAGACAGGGGCCGCCGGTAATGAAAAACTGTTTTTT. This codes for CASKTGAAGNEKLFF. Combining the CDR3 with reference TRBV2 and TRBJ1-4 gives the whole variable domain EPEVTQTPSHQVTQMGQEVILRCVPISNHLYFYWYRQILGQKVEFLVSFYNNEISEKSEIFDDQFSVERPDGSNFTLKIRSTKLEDSAMYFCASKTGAAGNEKLFFGSGTQLSVL.

This chain uses TRBV5-6 with TRBJ1-2; TRBD1 is a possible D gene (6 bases). V dropped 4 bases and J dropped 4 bases, with 17 bases sitting between them. Per the germline V gene, CDR1 is SGHDT and CDR2 is YYEEEE. The CDR3 is made up of 15 amino acids. The CDR3 nucleotides are TGTGCCAGCAGCCCAGGACCGGGGGGCACCTATGGCTACACCTTC. Its translation is CASSPGPGGTYGYTF.

The rearrangement uses TRBV28 and TRBJ2-6; 8 positions match TRBD1. CDR3 length: 17 amino acids. Germline V CDR1 and CDR2: MDHEN, SYDVKM. Trimming cost V 6 bases and J 4 bases; bases outside gene matches: 11. This CDR3 reads CASRADLGQEGANVLTF. The CDR3, as DNA: TGTGCCAGCAGGGCGGACCTGGGACAGGAAGGGGCCAACGTCCTGACTTTC. Variable domain in full (rest from reference TRBV28 and TRBJ2-6): DVKVTQSSRYLVKRTGEKVFLECVQDMDHENMFWYRQDPGLGLRLIYFSYDVKMKEKGDIPEGYSVSREKKERFSLILESASTNQTSMYLCASRADLGQEGANVLTFGAGSRLTVL.

This clone was detected only once. CDR3 DNA sequence: TGTGCCAGCAGCTTAGGGACAGCCTATGGCTACACCTTC. This encodes CASSLGTAYGYTF. This chain joins TRBV7-9 and TRBJ1-2; D might be TRBD1 (6 bases). Germline CDR1 is SEHNR and CDR2 is FQNEAQ (reference sequence). The CDR3 sequence is 13 residues long. Trimming removed 1 base at V and 4 bases at J, with 7 bases between. The full variable domain, completed using reference TRBV7-9 and TRBJ1-2, is DTGVSQNPRHKITKRGQNVTFRCDPISEHNRLYWYRQTLGQGPEFLTYFQNEAQLEKSRLLSDRFSAERPKGSFSTLEIQRTEQGDSAMYLCASSLGTAYGYTFGSGTRLTVV.

The rearrangement links TRBV7-2 to TRBJ1-5; D remains ambiguous. This CDR3 comprises 15 residues. Trimming took off 1 base at V and 7 bases at J, with 14 bases between the two ends. In germline, CDR1 is SGHTA, CDR2 FQGNSA. In DNA form, the CDR3 reads TGTGCCAGCAGCTTAGAAGGGAGGCTTCTGCAGCCCCAGCATTTT. Its translation is CASSLEGRLLQPQHF.

Only one count was recorded for this clone. The V and J genes are TRBV5-1 and TRBJ2-1; TRBD1 aligns across 7 bases. From germline, CDR1 is SGHRS and CDR2 YFSETQ. This CDR3 is 15 amino acids long. V lost 6 bases, J lost 6 bases, and 12 bases stayed unmatched. The CDR3 loop is CASTPPGQRLNEQFF. The CDR3 nucleotides read TGCGCCAGCACACCCCCGGGACAGAGGCTCAATGAGCAGTTCTTC.

The chain has TRBV7-2 and TRBJ2-5; 8 nucleotides align to TRBD2. With 3 bases clipped from V and 5 bases from J, the junction kept 14 bases outside the gene matches. Per germline, CDR1 SGHTA and CDR2 FQGNSA. CDR3 length: 17 residues. In nucleotides, the CDR3 is TGTGCCAGCAGCTTTAGGGTCGGGGGGGGTAGGGCGGAGACCCAGTACTTC. It is translated as CASSFRVGGGRAETQYF.

This clone came up a few times. The chain employs TRBV14 and TRBJ2-5, with TRBD1 identical over 12 bases. Per germline, CDR1 SGHDN and CDR2 FVKESK. The CDR3 extends over 16 amino acids. Germline trimming cut 4 bases from V and 6 bases from J; bases unmatched to any gene: 9. The CDR3 DNA is TGTGCCAGCAGCCTTGGGACAGGGGGCGCTCGACAGACCCAGTACTTC. It codes for CASSLGTGGARQTQYF.

The chain employs TRBV9 and TRBJ2-2; the D gene is possibly TRBD2 (6 bases). V was clipped by 4 bases and J by 6 bases, with 10 bases between them. Germline V gives CDR1 SGDLS, CDR2 YYNGEE. The CDR3 consists of 13 residues. The CDR3 loop reads CASSPTGAGELFF. The CDR3 DNA reads TGTGCCAGCAGCCCGACGGGGGCCGGGGAGCTGTTTTTT. Combining the CDR3 with reference TRBV9 and TRBJ2-2 gives the whole variable domain DSGVTQTPKHLITATGQRVTLRCSPRSGDLSVYWYQQSLDQGLQFLIQYYNGEERAKGNILERFSAQQFPDLHSELNLSSLELGDSALYFCASSPTGAGELFFGEGSRLTVL.

V gene TRBV6-1 combines with J gene TRBJ1-5; D remains ambiguous. V shed 5 bases and J shed 1 base, with 6 bases lying between them. CDR3 length: 13 amino acids. CDR1 and CDR2 (germline): MNHNS, SASEGT. CDR3 in amino acids: CASSLESNQPQHF. The CDR3 DNA follows: TGTGCCAGCAGTCTGGAGAGCAATCAGCCCCAGCATTTT.

This chain joins TRBV9 and TRBJ2-7; 8 nucleotides match TRBD1. This CDR3 has 14 amino acids. The germline V gene has CDR1 SGDLS and CDR2 YYNGEE. Trimming cost V 6 bases and J 2 bases; bases outside gene matches: 7. This CDR3 is CASITGTGAYEQYF. DNA for the CDR3: TGTGCCAGCATCACCGGGACAGGTGCCTACGAGCAGTACTTC.

The rearrangement uses TRBV7-9 and TRBJ1-3; D is possibly TRBD1 (6 bases). Germline CDR1 reads SEHNR; CDR2 reads FQNEAQ (reference sequence). Trimming removed 5 bases at V and 4 bases at J, with 15 bases between. The CDR3 covers 15 residues. The CDR3 bases are TGTGCCAGCAGCCCCCGGGACAAAGAAGGAAACACCATATATTTT. This codes for CASSPRDKEGNTIYF.

The sample holds a few counts of this clone. The J gene is TRBJ1-4, the V gene TRBV19; D ambiguous. The V gene lost 5 bases and the J gene lost 8 bases, with 15 bases spanning the gap. CDR3 size: 14 residues. Germline CDR1 and CDR2: LNHDA and SQIVND (reference sequence). The chain's CDR3 is CASSPRGQREKLFF. As DNA, the CDR3 is TGTGCCAGTAGTCCCCGTGGGCAAAGGGAAAAACTGTTTTTT.

The CDR3 here is CASSTTGGDGYTF. The CDR3 DNA reads TGTGCCAGCAGCACGACAGGGGGCGATGGCTACACCTTC. This chain uses TRBV7-9 with TRBJ1-2; 10 bases fit TRBD1. CDR1 is SEHNR, CDR2 FQNEAQ, per germline (reference sequence). CDR3 length equals 13 residues. Trimming took 5 bases from V and 6 from J; bases not matched to a gene: 3.

This chain joins TRBV9 and TRBJ2-5; D unclear. V was clipped by 0 bases and J by 1 base, with 13 bases between them. CDR1 and CDR2 (germline): SGDLS, YYNGEE. The CDR3 has 16 residues. CDR3 nucleotides: TGTGCCAGCAGCGTAGGGTCTGGGCCTCCCCAAGAGACCCAGTACTTC. Translated: CASSVGSGPPQETQYF.

This sequence joins TRBV11-2 and TRBJ2-7; D might be TRBD1 (6 bases). The V and J ends lost 1 base and 3 bases respectively, with 22 bases between them. This CDR3 region has 18 residues. The germline V gene has CDR1 SGHAT and CDR2 FQNNGV. The CDR3 sequence: CASSLGVYRVGNFYEQYF. Written as DNA, the CDR3 is TGTGCCAGCAGCTTAGGGGTGTACAGGGTGGGGAACTTCTACGAGCAGTACTTC.

J is TRBJ1-1 and V is TRBV29-1; D not certain. Per the germline V gene, CDR1 is SQVTM and CDR2 is ANQGSEA. The V end was cut by 6 bases, the J end by 1 base, with 12 bases between. The CDR3 covers 13 residues. The CDR3 nucleotides read TGCAGCGTCCGACTTACCGGGAACACTGAAGCTTTCTTT. Translating it yields CSVRLTGNTEAFF. The full variable domain, with the rest looked up from reference TRBV29-1 and TRBJ1-1, is SAVISQKPSRDICQRGTSLTIQCQVDSQVTMMFWYRQQPGQSLTLIATANQGSEATYESGFVIDKFPISRPNLTFSTLTVSNMSPEDSSIYLCSVRLTGNTEAFFGQGTRLTVV.

The chain links TRBV2 to TRBJ1-4; 11 nucleotides line up with TRBD1. V shed 5 bases, J shed 8 bases, and the junction held 4 bases outside the gene matches. The V gene's germline CDR1 is SNHLY and CDR2 FYNNEI. This CDR3 region has 14 residues. The CDR3 loop reads CASSLDRGHEKLFF. CDR3 nucleotides: TGTGCCAGCAGTTTGGACAGGGGGCACGAAAAACTGTTTTTT.

The chain employs TRBV7-2 and TRBJ1-2; 7 bases map to TRBD1. After removal of 5 bases from V and 4 bases from J, the junction contained 10 bases not matched to a gene. The CDR3 totals 15 residues. Germline V gene data show CDR1 as SGHTA and CDR2 as FQGNSA. Here the CDR3 DNA reads TGTGCCAGCAGCCCGAAAGGGGGCGCGGTCTATGGCTACACCTTC. Translation gives CASSPKGGAVYGYTF.

The V call is TRBV7-2, the J call TRBJ1-5, with 11 bases lining up with TRBD1. CDR1 is SGHTA and CDR2 is FQGNSA in the germline V gene. The length of the CDR3 is 15 residues. V lost 5 bases to trimming and J lost 7 bases; unmatched junction nucleotides: 7. This chain's CDR3 is CASSLVGTGGQPQHF. The CDR3 DNA sequence: TGTGCCAGCAGCCTCGTGGGGACAGGGGGGCAGCCCCAGCATTTT.

The chain combines TRBV7-9 with TRBJ2-1; D remains unclear. The germline V and J ends were trimmed by 3 bases and 7 bases, with 7 bases remaining between them. Per the germline V gene, CDR1 is SEHNR and CDR2 is FQNEAQ (reference sequence). This CDR3 is 12 amino acids long. The CDR3 nucleotides are TGTGCCAGCAGCTTTAATTCGAATGAGCAGTTCTTC. It yields the protein CASSFNSNEQFF.

The V and J genes are TRBV10-3 and TRBJ2-3; perhaps TRBD1 as D (6 bases). Germline V CDR1 and CDR2: ENHRY, SYGVKD. The length of the CDR3 is 14 residues. V lost 8 bases and J lost 6, with 18 bases in between. In nucleotides, the CDR3 is TGTGCCATCGCCGGCCAGGGGTCGGGGGATACGCAGTATTTT. Translating it yields CAIAGQGSGDTQYF.

The chain links TRBV19 to TRBJ1-4, with D possibly matching TRBD1 (5 bases). Looked up from germline, CDR1 is LNHDA and CDR2 is SQIVND (reference sequence). Trimming removed 6 bases from V and 7 bases from J, with 15 bases in between. The CDR3 spans 14 residues. CDR3 bases: TGTGCCAGTAGCAACCCGGGACTGAGTGAAAAACTGTTTTTT. It translates to CASSNPGLSEKLFF. Combining the CDR3 with reference TRBV19 and TRBJ1-4 gives the whole variable domain DGGITQSPKYLFRKEGQNVTLSCEQNLNHDAMYWYRQDPGQGLRLIYYSQIVNDFQKGDIAEGYSVSREKKESFPLTVTSAQKNPTAFYLCASSNPGLSEKLFFGSGTQLSVL.

This clone was detected only once. The gene calls are TRBV7-6 and TRBJ1-2, with D uncertain. CDR1 is SGHVS and CDR2 is FNYEAQ in the germline V gene. This CDR3 has 13 residues. V lost 0 bases, J lost 8 bases, and 10 bases lay in between. The CDR3: CASSLAGGTGYTF. The DNA for the CDR3 is TGTGCCAGCAGCTTAGCCGGCGGAACCGGCTACACCTTC.

The CDR3 DNA reads as TGTGCCAGCGGAAGGAGGGTGGGAGAGCAGTTCTTC. It codes for CASGRRVGEQFF. The gene calls are TRBV13 and TRBJ2-1; possibly TRBD2 for D (6 bases). Germline CDR1 is PRHDT and CDR2 is FYEKMQ (reference sequence). The CDR3 contains 12 residues. The V end was cut by 8 bases, the J end by 10 bases, with 15 bases between.

This clone was seen a few times. The genes are TRBV4-2 and TRBJ1-2; TRBD1 matches 8 bases. With V trimmed by 4 bases and J by 0 bases, 4 bases remained unmatched. Germline CDR1 reads LGHNA; CDR2 reads YNFKEQ. CDR3 length equals 15 residues. CDR3: CASSLEDRANYGYTF. The DNA for the CDR3 is TGTGCCAGCAGCCTCGAGGACAGGGCTAACTATGGCTACACCTTC.